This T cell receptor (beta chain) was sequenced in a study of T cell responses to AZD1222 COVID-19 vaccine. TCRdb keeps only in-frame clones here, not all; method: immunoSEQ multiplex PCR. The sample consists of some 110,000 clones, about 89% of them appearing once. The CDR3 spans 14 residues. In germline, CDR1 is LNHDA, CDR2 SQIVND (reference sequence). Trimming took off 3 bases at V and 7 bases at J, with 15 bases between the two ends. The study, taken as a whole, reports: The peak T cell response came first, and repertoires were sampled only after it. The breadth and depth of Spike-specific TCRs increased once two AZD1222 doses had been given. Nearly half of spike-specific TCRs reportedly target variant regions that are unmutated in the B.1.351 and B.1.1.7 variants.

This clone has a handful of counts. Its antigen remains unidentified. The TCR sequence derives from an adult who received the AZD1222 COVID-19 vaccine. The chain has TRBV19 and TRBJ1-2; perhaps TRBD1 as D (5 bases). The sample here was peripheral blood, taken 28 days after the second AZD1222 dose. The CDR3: CASSMVREGPGYTF. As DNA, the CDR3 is TGTGCCAGTAGTATGGTCAGGGAGGGTCCTGGCTACACCTTC.